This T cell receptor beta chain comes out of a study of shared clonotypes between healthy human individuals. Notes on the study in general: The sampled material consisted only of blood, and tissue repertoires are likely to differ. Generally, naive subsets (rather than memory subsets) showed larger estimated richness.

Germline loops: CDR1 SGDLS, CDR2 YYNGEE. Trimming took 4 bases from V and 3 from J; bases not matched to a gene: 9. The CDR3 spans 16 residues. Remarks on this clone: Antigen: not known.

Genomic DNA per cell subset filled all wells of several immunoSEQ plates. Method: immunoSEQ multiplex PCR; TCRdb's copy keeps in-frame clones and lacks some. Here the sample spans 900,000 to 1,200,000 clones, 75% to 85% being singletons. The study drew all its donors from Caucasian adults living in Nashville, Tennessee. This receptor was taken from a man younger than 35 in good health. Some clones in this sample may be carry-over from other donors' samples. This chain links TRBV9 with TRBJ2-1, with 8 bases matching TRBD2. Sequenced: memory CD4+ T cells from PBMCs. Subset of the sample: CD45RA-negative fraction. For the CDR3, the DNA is TGTGCCAGCAGCCCGCGAGGTAGCGGGAACTACAATGAGCAGTTCTTC. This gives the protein CASSPRGSGNYNEQFF.